These 9 T cell receptor beta chains were all obtained from the same sample, sequenced in a study of control samples from healthy donors and cancer patients. Sequencing was performed with immunoSEQ multiplex PCR; in TCRdb, only in-frame clones are kept and a portion is missing. Of approximately 89,000 clones listed, around nine tenths are singletons. Sequencing was carried out using blood. The source of these receptors is a man under 40 in good health.

As concerns this clone: Additional DNA sequences in this sample encode the identical CDR3. V is TRBV3-1 (or the pseudogene TRBV3-2) and J is TRBJ1-5, with a possible D match to TRBD1 (5 bases). The length of the CDR3 is 13 residues. V lost 0 bases and J 7 bases, leaving 7 bases between the germline ends. Germline V gene data show CDR1 as LGHDT and CDR2 as YNNKEL (reference sequence). CDR3 nucleotide sequence: TGTGCCAGCAGCCAAGACAGGGACCAGCCCCAGCATTTT. Amino acid sequence: CASSQDRDQPQHF.

This sequence joins TRBV18 and TRBJ2-7; the D call may be TRBD1 or TRBD2 (6 bases each). There are 13 residues in the CDR3. Per the germline V gene, CDR1 is KGHSH and CDR2 is LQKENI. V was trimmed by 3 bases and J by 4 bases, leaving 10 bases between them. In DNA form, the CDR3 reads TGTGCCAGCTCACCGAGGGGGGAATACGAGCAGTACTTC. Translating it yields CASSPRGEYEQYF.

The CDR3 bases are TGCGCCAGCAGCTTTACCGGGACAGATAGATCTCTTGGGGCCAACGTCCTGACTTTC. Translated: CASSFTGTDRSLGANVLTF. V is TRBV5-1 and J is TRBJ2-6; 7 bases are shared with TRBD1. CDR3 length equals 19 residues. Per the germline V gene, CDR1 is SGHRS and CDR2 is YFSETQ. J gave up 3 bases and V 2 bases, and 14 bases lay outside the gene matches.

In this sample, this clone turned up a few times. The chain links TRBV5-6 to TRBJ2-1, with D possibly being TRBD1 or TRBD2 (5 bases each). The CDR3 contains 13 residues. Germline lookup yields CDR1 SGHDT and CDR2 YYEEEE. V gave up 5 bases and J gave up 6 bases, with 12 bases separating them. CDR3 region: CASRFGASNEQFF. As DNA, the CDR3 is TGTGCCAGCAGATTCGGGGCAAGCAATGAGCAGTTCTTC.

The CDR3 DNA follows: TGTGCCAGCTCACCCCTAGCGGGGGCGGCAGATACGCAGTATTTT. As protein: CASSPLAGAADTQYF. The V and J genes are TRBV18 and TRBJ2-3; 10 bases map to TRBD2. Per germline, CDR1 KGHSH and CDR2 LQKENI. CDR3 length: 15 amino acids. V was clipped by 3 bases and J by 4 bases; unmatched bases: 4. The variable domain in full, completed from reference TRBV18 and TRBJ2-3, reads NAGVMQNPRHLVRRRGQEARLRCSPMKGHSHVYWYRQLPEEGLKFMVYLQKENIIDESGMPKERFSAEFPKEGPSILRIQQVVRGDSAAYFCASSPLAGAADTQYFGPGTRLTVL.

The chain couples TRBV4-1 to TRBJ1-1; no clear D. The CDR3 length is 14 residues. The V end lost 4 bases, the J end lost 0 bases, and 9 bases lay between the germline ends. Germline V gene data show CDR1 as MGHRA and CDR2 as YSYEKL. The CDR3, as DNA: TGCGCCAGCAGCCTGGGAGGGCTGAACACTGAAGCTTTCTTT. This gives the protein CASSLGGLNTEAFF.

The genes are TRBV2 and TRBJ2-3, with 8 bases fitting TRBD1. The ends lost 6 bases at V and 4 bases at J; junction bases unmatched: 6. This CDR3 has 14 amino acids. CDR1 and CDR2 from the germline V gene are SNHLY and FYNNEI. CDR3 DNA: TGTGCCAGCAGAGAACAGGGGGGTCCAGATACGCAGTATTTT. Residues: CASREQGGPDTQYF.

The chain joins TRBV27 to TRBJ1-6; 11 positions agree with TRBD1. The CDR3 consists of 16 residues. CDR1 is MNHEY, CDR2 SMNVEV, per germline (reference sequence). The ends lost 1 base at V and 7 bases at J; junction bases unmatched: 3. In DNA, the CDR3 is TGTGCCAGCAGTTTATTGGACAGGGGGCTGAATTCACCCCTCCACTTT. Its translation: CASSLLDRGLNSPLHF.

The gene calls are TRBV3-1 (or the pseudogene TRBV3-2) and TRBJ1-1; 10 bases fit TRBD1. J was trimmed by 5 bases and V by 0 bases; bases with no gene match: 9. Germline V gives CDR1 LGHDT, CDR2 YNNKEL (reference sequence). This CDR3 comprises 17 residues. As DNA, the CDR3 is TGTGCCAGCAGCCAAGAGACAGGGGGCATTGGGTCAACTGAAGCTTTCTTT. Amino acids: CASSQETGGIGSTEAFF.